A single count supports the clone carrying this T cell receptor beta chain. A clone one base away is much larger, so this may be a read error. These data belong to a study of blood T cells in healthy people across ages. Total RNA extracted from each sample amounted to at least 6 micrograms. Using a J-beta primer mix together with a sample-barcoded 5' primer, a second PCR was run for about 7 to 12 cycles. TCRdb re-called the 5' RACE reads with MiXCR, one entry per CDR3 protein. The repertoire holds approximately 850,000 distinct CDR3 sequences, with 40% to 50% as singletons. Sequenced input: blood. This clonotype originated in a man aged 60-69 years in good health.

CDR3 sequence: CASRVDSYFSYERYF. CDR3 nucleotide sequence: TGTGCCAGCAGGGTGGACAGCTATTTCTCCTACGAGCGGTACTTC. The chain couples TRBV11-2 to TRBJ2-7, with D perhaps matching TRBD1 (6 bases). The V gene's germline CDR1 is SGHAT and CDR2 FQNNGV. The CDR3 loop spans 15 amino acids.